These T cell receptor beta chains were read from a single sample in a study of OX40 agonist ivuxolimab in advanced cancers. Clones were read by immunoSEQ multiplex PCR, and TCRdb kept only the in-frame ones, dropping some. Of under 75,000 clones listed, 86% are singletons. Sample: CD4+ or CD8+ T cells sorted from blood, taken in a trial of the OX40 agonist ivuxolimab. The source of these receptors is an adult with an advanced solid tumor such as melanoma, head and neck, liver or kidney cancer. The CDR3 runs from the conserved cysteine through the conserved F or W. A D gene is named only where the DNA matches it firmly. Part of the rows lack a size; the others show once, few, many or a class for expanded clones.

once,TRBJ2-7,TRBD1,TRBV28,16,TGTGCCAGCAGGCACGACAGGGTTTTGGGAAACTACGAGCAGTACTTC,CASRHDRVLGNYEQYF
-,TRBJ1-6,-,TRBV4-1,15,TGCGCCAGCAGCCTACGAACAGGGACCTTTTCACCCCTCCACTTT,CASSLRTGTFSPLHF
-,TRBJ1-2,TRBD1,TRBV19,14,TGTGCCAGTAGTATCTCTGGACAGGACTATGGCTACACCTTC,CASSISGQDYGYTF
-,TRBJ2-2,-,TRBV7-2,16,TGTGCCAGCAGCTTAGCGGGGACAACGAACACCGGGGAGCTGTTTTTT,CASSLAGTTNTGELFF
-,TRBJ1-5,-,TRBV7-9,14,TGTGCCAGCAGCTTAGCAGGGGAGGGTCAGCCCCAGCATTTT,CASSLAGEGQPQHF
-,TRBJ2-7,TRBD2,TRBV7-2,18,TGTGCCAGCAGCTTTTTCCCCGGGACTAGCGGGAGGGCCCCCGAGCAGTACTTC,CASSFFPGTSGRAPEQYF
-,TRBJ2-3,-,TRBV5-1,16,TGCGCCAGCAGCTTGGGACAAGGAGTTCTCACAGATACGCAGTATTTT,CASSLGQGVLTDTQYF
-,TRBJ2-5,TRBD2,TRBV5-1,16,TGCGCCAGCAGCTCGACTATCCTAGCGGTACAAGAGACCCAGTACTTC,CASSSTILAVQETQYF
-,TRBJ2-7,-,TRBV9,15,TGTGCCAGCAGCGTAGCGCCGGGGACCTCCTACGAGCAGTACTTC,CASSVAPGTSYEQYF
-,TRBJ1-5,-,TRBV30,13,TGTGCCTGGAGTGTACAAGGGGGGCAGCCCCAGCATTTT,CAWSVQGGQPQHF
-,TRBJ2-1,TRBD2,TRBV19,18,TGTGCCAGTAGTAGGACTAGCGGGGGCATTAGCTCCTACAATGAGCAGTTCTTC,CASSRTSGGISSYNEQFF
-,TRBJ2-2,-,TRBV7-8,15,TGTGCCAGCAGCGCCCGCTGGACGGCCACCGGGGAGCTGTTTTTT,CASSARWTATGELFF
-,TRBJ2-3,TRBD2,TRBV18,16,TGTGCCAGCTCAATCCAAGCGGGGCTTGTCACAGATACGCAGTATTTT,CASSIQAGLVTDTQYF
-,TRBJ2-3,TRBD2,TRBV5-1,18,TGCGCCAGCAGCGCCCTCGGGACTAGCGGGGGCTTCTCAGATACGCAGTATTTT,CASSALGTSGGFSDTQYF
-,TRBJ2-1,TRBD1,TRBV15,15,TGTGCCACCAGCAGAGCAGGGACAGGGGGGAATGAGCAGTTCTTC,CATSRAGTGGNEQFF
-,TRBJ2-7,TRBD2,TRBV18,16,TGTGCCAGCTCACCAGGTTTGCGGGAGGGACCCTACGAGCAGTACTTC,CASSPGLREGPYEQYF
few,TRBJ1-1,-,TRBV6-1,13,TGTGCCAGCAACATCCAGGGGAGCACTGAAGCTTTCTTT,CASNIQGSTEAFF
-,TRBJ2-2,TRBD2,TRBV11-3,16,TGTGCCAGCAGCTTCTCCGGGGGGGCCGGGACCGGGGAGCTGTTTTTT,CASSFSGGAGTGELFF
-,TRBJ1-2,TRBD1,TRBV7-9,15,TGTGCCAGCAGCCTCTCGACAGGGGGGGTCTATGGCTACACCTTC,CASSLSTGGVYGYTF
-,TRBJ2-7,-,TRBV7-2,14,TGTGCCAGCAGCTTAGCGACAGCGGCATACGAGCAGTACTTC,CASSLATAAYEQYF
-,TRBJ2-2,TRBD2,TRBV9,16,TGTGCCAGCAGCGCCGGACTAGCGGGTTCCACCGGGGAGCTGTTTTTT,CASSAGLAGSTGELFF
-,TRBJ1-2,TRBD1,TRBV2,12,TGTGCCAGCAGTGAGGACAGGGATGGCTACACCTTC,CASSEDRDGYTF
-,TRBJ1-4,TRBD1,TRBV5-5,13,TGTGCCAGCAGCCAGGGGGCTAATGAAAAACTGTTTTTT,CASSQGANEKLFF
-,TRBJ1-4,TRBD1,TRBV30,13,TGTGCCTGGAGTGACAGGGGGCGTGAAAAACTGTTTTTT,CAWSDRGREKLFF
-,TRBJ2-1,-,TRBV9,16,TGTGCCAGCAGCGCCCCCGGGGCAGGGTCGCCCAATGAGCAGTTCTTC,CASSAPGAGSPNEQFF
-,TRBJ2-5,-,TRBV6-5,14,TGTGCCAGCAGTGGAAATAGCGTACGGGAGACCCAGTACTTC,CASSGNSVRETQYF
few,TRBJ2-7,TRBD1,TRBV15,14,TGTGCCACCAGCAGAGGGGGGACAGGCTACGAGCAGTACTTC,CATSRGGTGYEQYF
-,TRBJ2-1,-,TRBV29-1,14,TGCAGCGTTGAAGCGCCCCGAGGGTACAATGAGCAGTTCTTC,CSVEAPRGYNEQFF
-,TRBJ2-1,-,TRBV6-6,12,TGTGCCAGCAGTTCGGAGGGCAGGGAGCAGTTCTTC,CASSSEGREQFF
-,TRBJ2-2,TRBD2,TRBV4-1,17,TGCGCCAGCAGCCTCGGACTAGCGGGAGGGAACACCGGGGAGCTGTTTTTT,CASSLGLAGGNTGELFF
-,TRBJ2-7,-,TRBV10-3,13,TGTGCCATCAGCCCCGGACAGCCCTACGAGCAGTACTTC,CAISPGQPYEQYF
few,TRBJ2-4,-,TRBV5-1,14,TGCGCCAGCAGCTTGGAGGGGCCAATGGACATTCAGTACTTC,CASSLEGPMDIQYF
few,TRBJ1-1,TRBD1,TRBV9,14,TGTGCCAGCAGCCCCCAGGGCAGGGGGCTCGAAGCTTTCTTT,CASSPQGRGLEAFF
-,TRBJ1-5,-,TRBV27,15,TGTGCCAGCAGTTTTGGCAACAGCAACGATCAGCCCCAGCATTTT,CASSFGNSNDQPQHF
-,TRBJ1-5,-,TRBV19,13,TGTGCCAGTAGTATGCAGGGAGGCCAGCCCCAGCATTTT,CASSMQGGQPQHF
few,TRBJ2-7,-,TRBV19,15,TGTGCCAGTAGTAAAACAGGGTCTCCTCTCTACGAGCAGTACTTC,CASSKTGSPLYEQYF
-,TRBJ1-5,-,TRBV21-1,15,TGTGCCAGCAGCAAAGGAGGGGCGTGGAATCAGCCCCAGCATTTT,CASSKGGAWNQPQHF
-,TRBJ1-3,-,TRBV5-1,15,TGCGCCAGCAGTCTTCTCGCGATCTCTGGAAACACCATATATTTT,CASSLLAISGNTIYF
-,TRBJ2-3,-,TRBV30,14,TGTGCCTGGAGTGTAGGGGGAAGCACAGATACGCAGTATTTT,CAWSVGGSTDTQYF
-,TRBJ1-2,TRBD1,TRBV7-2,13,TGTGCCAGCAGCTTAACAGGGGCCTATGGCTACACCTTC,CASSLTGAYGYTF
once,TRBJ1-5,-,TRBV2,13,TGTGCCAGCAGGACAGGTCCCAATCAGCCCCAGCATTTT,CASRTGPNQPQHF
-,TRBJ1-5,TRBD1,TRBV6-6,14,TGTGCCAGCAAGGACAGGGATAGCAATCAGCCCCAGCATTTT,CASKDRDSNQPQHF
-,TRBJ2-2,-,TRBV7-2,13,TGTGCCAGCAGCTTAGCGTATGACGGGGAGCTGTTTTTT,CASSLAYDGELFF
-,TRBJ1-2,-,TRBV5-4,12,TGTGCCAGCAGCATGGACAACTATGGCTACACCTTC,CASSMDNYGYTF
once,TRBJ2-1,-,TRBV7-8,15,TGTGCCAGCAGCTTAGTCTGGGGCGTAACGGATGAGCAGTTCTTC,CASSLVWGVTDEQFF
-,TRBJ2-1,TRBD2,TRBV5-4,16,TGTGCCAGCAGATCACCGGGACTAGCGGGAGTCAATGAGCAGTTCTTC,CASRSPGLAGVNEQFF
-,TRBJ1-1,-,TRBV4-1,16,TGCGCCAGCAGCCAAGTAGGGGGGGTGGGCTCCGCTGAAGCTTTCTTT,CASSQVGGVGSAEAFF
-,TRBJ2-5,TRBD2,TRBV4-3,15,TGCGCCAGCAGCCGAATAGCAGGGAGGGTGGAGACCCAGTACTTC,CASSRIAGRVETQYF
-,TRBJ2-5,TRBD1,TRBV9,17,TGTGCCAGCATCGAACTCCCGGGACAGATGTACCAAGAGACCCAGTACTTC,CASIELPGQMYQETQYF
-,TRBJ2-5,-,TRBV5-1,15,TGCGCCAGCAGCTTGCAGGGGACCCTCCAAGAGACCCAGTACTTC,CASSLQGTLQETQYF